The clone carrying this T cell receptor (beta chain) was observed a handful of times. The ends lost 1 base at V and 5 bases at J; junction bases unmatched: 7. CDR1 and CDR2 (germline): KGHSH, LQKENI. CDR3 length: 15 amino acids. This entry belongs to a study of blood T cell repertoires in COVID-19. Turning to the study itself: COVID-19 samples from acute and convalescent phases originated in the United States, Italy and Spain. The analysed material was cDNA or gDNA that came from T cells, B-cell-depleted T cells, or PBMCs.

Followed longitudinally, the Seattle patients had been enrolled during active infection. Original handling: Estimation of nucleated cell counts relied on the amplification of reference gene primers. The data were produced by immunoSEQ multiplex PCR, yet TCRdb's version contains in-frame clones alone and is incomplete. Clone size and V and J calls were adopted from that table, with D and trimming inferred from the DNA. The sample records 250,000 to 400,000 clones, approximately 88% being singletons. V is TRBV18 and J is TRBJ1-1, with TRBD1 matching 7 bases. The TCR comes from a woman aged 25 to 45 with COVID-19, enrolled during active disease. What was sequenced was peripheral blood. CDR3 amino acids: CASSPLNRGRTEAFF. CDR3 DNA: TGTGCCAGCTCACCACTCAACAGGGGAAGAACTGAAGCTTTCTTT.